This T cell receptor (beta chain) came from a study of T cell responses to AZD1222 COVID-19 vaccine. General study points: Most donors were white British, females outnumbered males, and clonal diversity was possibly underestimated.

The protocol was immunoSEQ multiplex PCR, while the TCRdb copy is restricted to in-frame clones and leaves out a portion. The data contain about 130,000 clones, more than 70% of them singletons. A remark on this clone: The antigen remains undetermined.

The ends lost 4 bases at V and 1 base at J; junction bases unmatched: 13. This CDR3 has 17 amino acids. Germline loops: CDR1 SGHRS, CDR2 YFSETQ. Sample: peripheral blood, taken on day 0 of AZD1222 vaccination. The source of this sequence is an adult in good health. V and J are TRBV5-1 and TRBJ1-1; TRBD1 aligns across 7 bases. The CDR3 nucleotides are TGCGCCAGCAGCGGAATTGGGACAGCCGGACGGAACACTGAAGCTTTCTTT. Amino acids: CASSGIGTAGRNTEAFF. Full variable domain (missing parts from reference TRBV5-1 and TRBJ1-1): KAGVTQTPRYLIKTRGQQVTLSCSPISGHRSVSWYQQTPGQGLQFLFEYFSETQRNKGNFPGRFSGRQFSNSRSEMNVSTLELGDSALYLCASSGIGTAGRNTEAFFGQGTRLTVV.